The source of this T cell receptor (beta chain) is a study of OX40 agonist ivuxolimab in advanced cancers. For the study at large: The dose-escalation cohort was approximately 85% male, with a mean age of around 54 years, ranging about 23 to 79. People who had prior anti-PD-1, anti-PD-L1 or anti-CTLA-4 therapy could take part, and around 40% had some. Partial responses, seen in three patients, involved one hepatocellular carcinoma and two cutaneous melanomas.

TCRdb's table, derived via immunoSEQ multiplex PCR, lists solely in-frame clones and lacks some. The sample holds around 78,000 clones; more than 75% are singletons and the top ten take roughly 0.23%. With regard to this clone: What it binds is unknown.

General observations from the study: Nonresponders, in some cases, also had low normalized T-cell clonal expansion.

The sequenced sample was CD4+ or CD8+ T cells sorted from blood, obtained in a trial of the OX40 agonist ivuxolimab. This TCR was recovered from an adult with an advanced solid tumor such as melanoma, head and neck, liver or kidney cancer.

Here the CDR3 DNA reads TGCAGCGTTCCGGGACAGGGAAGCACTGAAGCTTTCTTT. It is translated as CSVPGQGSTEAFF. The chain employs TRBV29-1 and TRBJ1-1; 9 nucleotides agree with TRBD1. V lost 5 bases, J lost 4 bases, and 5 bases stayed unmatched. Germline CDR1 reads SQVTM; CDR2 reads ANQGSEA. The length of the CDR3 is 13 residues.